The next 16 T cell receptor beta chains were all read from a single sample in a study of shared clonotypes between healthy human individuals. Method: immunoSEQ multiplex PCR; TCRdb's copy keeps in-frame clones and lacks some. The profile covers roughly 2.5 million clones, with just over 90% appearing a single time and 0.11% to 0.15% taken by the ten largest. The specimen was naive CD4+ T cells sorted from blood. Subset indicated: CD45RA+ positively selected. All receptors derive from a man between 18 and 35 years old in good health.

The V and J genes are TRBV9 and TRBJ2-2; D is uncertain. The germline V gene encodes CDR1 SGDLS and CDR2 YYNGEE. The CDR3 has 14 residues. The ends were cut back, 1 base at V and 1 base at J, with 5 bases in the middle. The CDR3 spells CASSVIGNTGELFF. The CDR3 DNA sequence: TGTGCCAGCAGCGTAATAGGGAACACCGGGGAGCTGTTTTTT.

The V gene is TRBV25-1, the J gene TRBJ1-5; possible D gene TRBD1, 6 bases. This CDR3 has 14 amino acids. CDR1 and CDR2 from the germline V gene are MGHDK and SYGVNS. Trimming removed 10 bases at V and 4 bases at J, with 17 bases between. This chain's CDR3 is CANGGTDRNQPQHF. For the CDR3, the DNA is TGTGCCAATGGAGGGACGGACAGAAATCAGCCCCAGCATTTT. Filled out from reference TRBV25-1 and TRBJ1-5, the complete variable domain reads EADIYQTPRYLVIGTGKKITLECSQTMGHDKMYWYQQDPGMELHLIHYSYGVNSTEKGDLSSESTVSRIRTEHFPLTLESARPSHTSQYLCANGGTDRNQPQHFGDGTRLSIL.

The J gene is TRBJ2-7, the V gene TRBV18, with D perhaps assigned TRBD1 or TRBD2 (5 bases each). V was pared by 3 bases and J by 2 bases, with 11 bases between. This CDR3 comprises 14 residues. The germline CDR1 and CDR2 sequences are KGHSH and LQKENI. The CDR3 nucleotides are TGTGCCAGCTCACCGGGGGTTGTAGCCTACGAGCAGTACTTC. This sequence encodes CASSPGVVAYEQYF.

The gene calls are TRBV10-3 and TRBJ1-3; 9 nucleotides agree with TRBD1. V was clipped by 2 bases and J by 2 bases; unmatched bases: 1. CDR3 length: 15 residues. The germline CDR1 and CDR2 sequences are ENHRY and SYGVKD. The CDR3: CAISENRGPGNTIYF. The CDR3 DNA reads TGTGCCATCAGTGAGAACAGGGGGCCTGGAAACACCATATATTTT.

CDR3 loop: CASSQGLGAKPGVYEQYF. DNA for the CDR3: TGTGCCAGCAGCCAAGGCCTAGGGGCGAAACCCGGGGTCTACGAGCAGTACTTC. The rearrangement links TRBV5-6 to TRBJ2-7; D tentatively reads TRBD1 or TRBD2 (5 bases each). Deletions cut 4 bases from V and 3 bases from J, with 26 bases between. The CDR3 runs 18 residues. Germline CDR1 is SGHDT and CDR2 is YYEEEE.

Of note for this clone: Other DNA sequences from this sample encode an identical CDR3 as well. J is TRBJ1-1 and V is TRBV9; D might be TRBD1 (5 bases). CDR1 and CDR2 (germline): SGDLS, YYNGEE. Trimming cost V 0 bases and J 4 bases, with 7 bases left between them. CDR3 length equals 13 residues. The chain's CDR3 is CASSVGQGTEAFF. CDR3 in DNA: TGTGCCAGCAGCGTAGGTCAGGGCACTGAAGCTTTCTTT.

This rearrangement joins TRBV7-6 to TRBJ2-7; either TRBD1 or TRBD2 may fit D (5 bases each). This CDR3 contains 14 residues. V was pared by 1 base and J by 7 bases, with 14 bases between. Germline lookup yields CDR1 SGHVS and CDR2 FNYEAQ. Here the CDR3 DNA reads TGTGCCAGCAGCTTAGGGGGGAGTCTGGGAGAGCAGTACTTC. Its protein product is CASSLGGSLGEQYF.

The CDR3 here is CAWSVFSGGFTDTQYF. The CDR3 DNA is TGTGCCTGGAGTGTATTTAGCGGGGGATTCACAGATACGCAGTATTTT. The genes are TRBV30 and TRBJ2-3, with TRBD2 matching over 9 bases. Looked up from germline, CDR1 is GTSNPN and CDR2 is SVGIG (reference sequence). The CDR3 runs to 16 residues. Trimming took 0 bases from V and 2 from J; bases not matched to a gene: 6.

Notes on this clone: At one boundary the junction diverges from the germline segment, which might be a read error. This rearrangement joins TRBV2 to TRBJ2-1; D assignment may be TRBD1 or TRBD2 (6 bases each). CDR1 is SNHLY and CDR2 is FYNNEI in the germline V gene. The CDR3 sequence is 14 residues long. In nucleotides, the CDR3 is TGTGCCAGCAGTGAAACCGGGGGCGGGCGTGAGGAGTTCTTC. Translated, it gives CASSETGGGREEFF.

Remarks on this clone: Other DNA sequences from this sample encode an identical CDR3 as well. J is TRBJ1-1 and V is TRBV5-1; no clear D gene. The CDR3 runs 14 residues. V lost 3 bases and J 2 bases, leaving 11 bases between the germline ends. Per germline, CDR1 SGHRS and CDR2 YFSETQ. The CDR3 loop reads CASSSGTANTEAFF. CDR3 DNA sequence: TGCGCCAGCAGCTCGGGCACAGCTAACACTGAAGCTTTCTTT.

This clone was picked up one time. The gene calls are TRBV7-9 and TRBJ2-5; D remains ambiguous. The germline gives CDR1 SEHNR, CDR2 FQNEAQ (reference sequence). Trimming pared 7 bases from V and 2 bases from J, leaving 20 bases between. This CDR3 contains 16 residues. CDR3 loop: CASTQHRTSLQETQYF. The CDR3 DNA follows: TGTGCCAGCACCCAACACCGGACCAGTCTTCAAGAGACCCAGTACTTC.

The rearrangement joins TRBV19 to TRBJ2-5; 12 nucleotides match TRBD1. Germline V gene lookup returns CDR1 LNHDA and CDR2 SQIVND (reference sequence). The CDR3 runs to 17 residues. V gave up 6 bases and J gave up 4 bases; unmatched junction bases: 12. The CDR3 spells CASSNRDRGRKGETQYF. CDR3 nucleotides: TGTGCCAGTAGCAACCGGGACAGGGGGCGAAAGGGAGAGACCCAGTACTTC.

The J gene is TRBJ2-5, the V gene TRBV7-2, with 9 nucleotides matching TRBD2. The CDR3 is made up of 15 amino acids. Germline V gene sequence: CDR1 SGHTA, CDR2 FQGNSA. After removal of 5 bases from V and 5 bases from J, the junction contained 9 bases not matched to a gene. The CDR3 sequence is CASSRRSGGWETQYF. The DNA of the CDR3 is TGTGCCAGCAGCCGAAGAAGCGGGGGGTGGGAGACCCAGTACTTC.

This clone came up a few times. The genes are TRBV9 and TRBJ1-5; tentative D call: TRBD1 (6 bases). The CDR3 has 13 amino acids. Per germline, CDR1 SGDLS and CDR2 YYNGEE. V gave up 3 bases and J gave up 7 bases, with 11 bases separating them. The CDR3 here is CASSEQGGQPQHF. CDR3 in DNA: TGTGCCAGCAGCGAACAGGGAGGGCAGCCCCAGCATTTT.

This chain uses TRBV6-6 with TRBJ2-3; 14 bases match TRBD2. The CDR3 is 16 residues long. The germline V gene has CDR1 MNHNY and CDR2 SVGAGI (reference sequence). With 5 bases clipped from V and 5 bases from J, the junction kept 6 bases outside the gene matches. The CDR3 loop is CASSPTSGRVGDTQYF. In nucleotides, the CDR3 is TGTGCCAGCAGTCCGACTAGCGGGAGGGTGGGAGATACGCAGTATTTT.

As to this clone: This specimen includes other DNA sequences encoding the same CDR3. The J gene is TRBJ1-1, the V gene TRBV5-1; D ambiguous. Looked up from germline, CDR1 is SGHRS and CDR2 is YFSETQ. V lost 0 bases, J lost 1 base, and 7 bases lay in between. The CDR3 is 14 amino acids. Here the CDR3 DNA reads TGCGCCAGCAGCTTGGAAACAACGAACACTGAAGCTTTCTTT. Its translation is CASSLETTNTEAFF.